The 26 T cell receptor beta chains reported below all come from one sample, sequenced in a study of CD8 T cells in Susac syndrome. RNA was extracted with the RNeasy kit, and a quantity of roughly 0.5 to 1 ug was reverse transcribed using random hexamers. From the immunoSEQ multiplex PCR reads, TCRdb called clonotypes with MiXCR, one entry per CDR3 protein. The table includes about 82,000 distinct CDR3 sequences, roughly 95% detected once. The material sequenced was CD8+ T cells from PBMCs. These TCRs come from a human donor with Susac syndrome.

This clonotype has just a few counts. The rearrangement links TRBV7-2 to TRBJ2-3; D perhaps matches TRBD1 (6 bases). Germline assignment: CDR1 SGHTA and CDR2 FQGNSA. This CDR3 is 15 amino acids long. Trimming removed 3 bases at V and 4 bases at J, with 14 bases between. CDR3 amino acids: CASSFSMGAADTQYF. CDR3 DNA sequence: TGTGCCAGCAGCTTTTCAATGGGGGCCGCAGATACGCAGTATTTT.

This chain links TRBV25-1 with TRBJ2-7; D unresolved. The CDR3 has 14 amino acids. V lost 1 base and J lost 5, with 12 bases in between. The germline CDR1 and CDR2 sequences are MGHDK and SYGVNS. The CDR3 sequence is CASSEWVGRNEQYF. CDR3 DNA: TGTGCCAGCAGTGAATGGGTAGGGCGAAACGAGCAGTACTTC.

The chain carries TRBV4-3 and TRBJ2-3; no definite D call. This CDR3 has 15 residues. Germline CDR1 and CDR2: LGHNA and YSLEER. Trimming left V 4 bases short and J 2 bases short, with 13 bases between. Here the CDR3 reads CASSRGTPITDTQYF. The CDR3 DNA reads TGCGCCAGCAGCCGGGGTACTCCAATCACAGATACGCAGTATTTT.

The chain has TRBV7-9 and TRBJ1-2; tentative D call: TRBD1 (5 bases). Germline loops: CDR1 SEHNR, CDR2 FQNEAQ (reference sequence). V was pared by 5 bases and J by 7 bases, with 11 bases between. This CDR3 spans 12 amino acids. The CDR3 DNA reads TGTGCCAGCAGCCTGGACACATCTGGCTACACCTTC. Translation gives CASSLDTSGYTF. The full variable domain, with the rest looked up from reference TRBV7-9 and TRBJ1-2, is DTGVSQNPRHKITKRGQNVTFRCDPISEHNRLYWYRQTLGQGPEFLTYFQNEAQLEKSRLLSDRFSAERPKGSFSTLEIQRTEQGDSAMYLCASSLDTSGYTFGSGTRLTVV.

The chain carries TRBV7-9 and TRBJ2-5, with 8 bases that match TRBD1. The junction had 5 bases not matched to a gene; V was cut back by 5 bases and J by 0 bases. The CDR3 runs 15 residues. Germline CDR1 SEHNR, CDR2 FQNEAQ (reference sequence). This CDR3 reads CASSRTGMDQETQYF. The CDR3 bases are TGTGCCAGCAGCCGGACAGGGATGGACCAAGAGACCCAGTACTTC.

The chain has TRBV6-6 and TRBJ1-1; D remains ambiguous. Germline lookup yields CDR1 MNHNY and CDR2 SVGAGI (reference sequence). This CDR3 is 11 amino acids long. Trimming cost V 8 bases and J 3 bases, with 7 bases left between them. This CDR3 reads CASGGYTEAFF. The CDR3 coding sequence is TGTGCCAGCGGAGGGTACACTGAAGCTTTCTTT.

V usage is TRBV3-1 and J usage is TRBJ2-1, with 8 bases aligning to TRBD2. CDR3 size: 15 residues. J lost 3 bases, V lost 4 bases, and 5 bases had no gene match. Germline V lookup: CDR1 LGHDT, CDR2 YNNKEL (reference sequence). CDR3 region: CASSPTSGRYNEQFF. The CDR3 DNA follows: TGTGCCAGCAGCCCAACTAGCGGACGCTACAATGAGCAGTTCTTC.

The CDR3 loop reads CASSLTQGAPQYEQYF. DNA of the CDR3: TGCGCCAGCAGCTTAACACAGGGGGCGCCGCAGTACGAGCAGTACTTC. The chain has TRBV5-1 and TRBJ2-7; 9 bases are a match to TRBD1. Germline trimming cut 2 bases from V and 4 bases from J; bases unmatched to any gene: 10. The CDR3 covers 16 residues. Per the germline V gene, CDR1 is SGHRS and CDR2 is YFSETQ.

This chain uses TRBV5-1 with TRBJ1-5; 7 bases match TRBD1. The CDR3 has 15 amino acids. Germline trimming cut 4 bases from V and 3 bases from J; bases unmatched to any gene: 7. In germline, CDR1 is SGHRS, CDR2 YFSETQ. CDR3 region: CASSVTGADNQPQHF. For the CDR3, the DNA is TGCGCCAGCAGCGTCACAGGGGCTGACAATCAGCCCCAGCATTTT.

The chain is built from TRBV20-1 and TRBJ2-3, with TRBD2 as a possible D gene (6 bases). Between the trimmed V and J ends, which lost 5 bases and 5 bases, there was a span of 11 bases. CDR3 length equals 12 residues. Germline values: CDR1 DFQATT, CDR2 SNEGSKA (reference sequence). The DNA of the CDR3 is TGCAGTGCTGACGGGCGGGAAGATACGCAGTATTTT. The encoded protein is CSADGREDTQYF.

The CDR3 loop reads CASSEEAGLGAWQYF. CDR3 nucleotide sequence: TGTGCCAGCAGTGAAGAAGCGGGACTAGGGGCCTGGCAGTACTTC. The rearrangement links TRBV2 to TRBJ2-7; 8 bases map to TRBD2. CDR3 length equals 15 residues. With 1 base clipped from V and 9 bases from J, the junction kept 11 bases outside the gene matches. The V gene's germline CDR1 is SNHLY and CDR2 FYNNEI.

This rearrangement joins TRBV25-1 to TRBJ1-5; unclear D gene. V lost 3 bases, J lost 4 bases, and 10 bases lay in between. The CDR3 runs to 14 residues. Germline loops: CDR1 MGHDK, CDR2 SYGVNS. The CDR3 spells CASSDRLENQPQHF. In DNA, the CDR3 is TGTGCCAGCAGTGATCGACTCGAGAATCAGCCCCAGCATTTT.

The chain has TRBV7-2 and TRBJ1-1; 7 bases are shared with TRBD1. The V and J ends lost 5 bases and 0 bases, in that order; junction bases with no gene match: 6. Germline V gene data show CDR1 as SGHTA and CDR2 as FQGNSA. This CDR3 is 15 amino acids long. The CDR3 bases are TGTGCCAGCAGCCGACCGGGACAGATGAACACTGAAGCTTTCTTT. Translation: CASSRPGQMNTEAFF. The full variable domain, completed using reference TRBV7-2 and TRBJ1-1, is GAGVSQSPSNKVTEKGKDVELRCDPISGHTALYWYRQSLGQGLEFLIYFQGNSAPDKSGLPSDRFSAERTGGSVSTLTIQRTQQEDSAVYLCASSRPGQMNTEAFFGQGTRLTVV.

The gene calls are TRBV5-1 and TRBJ1-4; 9 bases fit TRBD1. V dropped 4 bases and J dropped 8; count of bases not matched to a gene: 6. The length of the CDR3 is 14 residues. Germline V lookup: CDR1 SGHRS, CDR2 YFSETQ. CDR3 DNA sequence: TGCGCCAGCAGCATACAGGGGGCTCGCGAAAAACTGTTTTTT. Protein sequence: CASSIQGAREKLFF.

This chain connects TRBV6-2 or TRBV6-3 to TRBJ1-2, with D uncertain. Trimming took off 2 bases at V and 8 bases at J, with 6 bases between the two ends. Germline assignment: CDR1 MNHEY and CDR2 SVGEGT. There are 11 residues in the CDR3. CDR3 sequence reads: CASSYNGGYTF. DNA for the CDR3: TGTGCCAGCAGTTACAATGGGGGCTACACCTTC.

The chain joins TRBV11-3 to TRBJ2-5; D not certain. Germline loops: CDR1 SGHNT, CDR2 YENEEA. V lost 5 bases and J lost 3, with 13 bases in between. The CDR3 contains 14 residues. The CDR3 nucleotides are TGTGCCAGCAGCCGAATAGTTGGGGAAGAGACCCAGTACTTC. Translation gives CASSRIVGEETQYF.

This chain connects TRBV3-1 to TRBJ2-1; no definite D call. V was shortened by 4 bases and J by 6 bases, with 7 bases between the two germline ends. Germline V gene data show CDR1 as LGHDT and CDR2 as YNNKEL (reference sequence). This CDR3 contains 12 residues. The CDR3 loop is CASSPTSNEQFF. The CDR3 DNA follows: TGTGCCAGCAGCCCGACAAGCAATGAGCAGTTCTTC.

The chain has TRBV6-2 or TRBV6-3 and TRBJ2-7, with D possibly being TRBD1 or TRBD2 (5 bases each). V lost 5 bases and J lost 3, with 8 bases in between. The CDR3 runs to 12 residues. Looked up from germline, CDR1 is MNHEY and CDR2 is SVGEGT. The CDR3 region has the DNA TGTGCCAGCAGTCCGGGGCTCTACGAGCAGTACTTC. Amino acid sequence: CASSPGLYEQYF.

The V call is TRBV4-3, the J call TRBJ1-2; 8 bases fit TRBD1. V was pared by 3 bases and J by 4 bases, with 4 bases of the junction left unmatched. CDR1 and CDR2 (germline): LGHNA, YSLEER. The CDR3 extends over 14 amino acids. The CDR3 sequence is CASSHDRGAYGYTF. The CDR3 coding sequence is TGCGCCAGCAGCCATGACAGGGGAGCCTATGGCTACACCTTC.

The chain carries TRBV29-1 and TRBJ2-3; possibly TRBD1 or TRBD2 for D (6 bases each). This CDR3 has 16 amino acids. Trimming removed 3 bases at V and 5 bases at J, with 21 bases between. Germline CDR1 SQVTM, CDR2 ANQGSEA. The CDR3 DNA reads as TGCAGCGTTGAGGGGGGCGGGACTCGCAACTTAGATACGCAGTATTTT. Amino acids: CSVEGGGTRNLDTQYF.

The chain couples TRBV25-1 to TRBJ2-7; the D is unclear. The CDR3 is 11 residues long. V was clipped by 5 bases and J by 6 bases, with 8 bases between them. The germline gives CDR1 MGHDK, CDR2 SYGVNS. CDR3 sequence reads: CASSISAEQYF. As DNA, the CDR3 is TGTGCCAGCAGTATCAGTGCCGAGCAGTACTTC.

J is TRBJ2-1 and V is TRBV12-3 or TRBV12-4; 9 bases fit TRBD1. V shed 2 bases and J 8 bases; nucleotides not matched to a gene: 19. The CDR3 loop spans 19 amino acids. The CDR3 is CASSLRVAWEGQGLHEQFF. The CDR3 DNA follows: TGTGCCAGCAGTTTACGTGTAGCCTGGGAGGGACAGGGCCTCCATGAGCAGTTCTTC.

The chain has TRBV6-5 and TRBJ2-3; 11 positions match TRBD2. This CDR3 spans 15 amino acids. Trimming took 4 bases from V and 3 from J; bases not matched to a gene: 3. Germline CDR1 is MNHEY and CDR2 is SVGAGI. In DNA form, the CDR3 reads TGTGCCAGCAGTTCACTAGCGGGGGCTACAGATACGCAGTATTTT. This encodes CASSSLAGATDTQYF.

V usage is TRBV25-1 and J usage is TRBJ1-4; weak D call: TRBD1 (5 bases). The CDR3 contains 11 residues. The germline V and J ends were trimmed by 6 bases and 12 bases, with 11 bases remaining between them. Germline V gives CDR1 MGHDK, CDR2 SYGVNS. The CDR3 loop is CASRTGGELFF. CDR3 in DNA: TGTGCCAGCAGGACGGGAGGGGAACTGTTTTTT.

This sequence joins TRBV19 and TRBJ1-1; D gene unclear. This CDR3 has 11 amino acids. In germline, CDR1 is LNHDA, CDR2 SQIVND (reference sequence). Trimming cost V 6 bases and J 5 bases, with 7 bases left between them. CDR3 loop: CASSRWTEAFF. The CDR3 DNA is TGTGCCAGTAGCCGGTGGACTGAAGCTTTCTTT.

The chain couples TRBV7-2 to TRBJ2-3; a weak D match, TRBD1 (6 bases). This CDR3 spans 15 amino acids. V lost 0 bases and J lost 2, with 9 bases in between. Germline loops: CDR1 SGHTA, CDR2 FQGNSA. CDR3 DNA sequence: TGTGCCAGCAGCTTAGCTAGGGGGACCACAGATACGCAGTATTTT. Translated, it gives CASSLARGTTDTQYF.